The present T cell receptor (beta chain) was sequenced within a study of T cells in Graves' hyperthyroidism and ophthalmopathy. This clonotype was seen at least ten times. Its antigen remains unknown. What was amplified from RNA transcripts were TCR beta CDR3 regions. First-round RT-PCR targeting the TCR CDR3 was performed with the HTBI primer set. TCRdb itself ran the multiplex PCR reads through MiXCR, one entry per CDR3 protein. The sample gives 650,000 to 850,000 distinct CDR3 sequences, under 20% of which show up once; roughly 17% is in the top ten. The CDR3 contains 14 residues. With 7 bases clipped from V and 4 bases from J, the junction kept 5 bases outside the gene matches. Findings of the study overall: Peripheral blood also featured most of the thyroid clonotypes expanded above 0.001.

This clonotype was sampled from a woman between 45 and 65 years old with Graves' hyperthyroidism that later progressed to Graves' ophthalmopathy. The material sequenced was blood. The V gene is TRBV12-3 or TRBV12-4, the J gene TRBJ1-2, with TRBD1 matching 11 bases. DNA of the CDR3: TGTGCCAGCAAAGCCGGGACAGGGGGCTATGGCTACACCTTC. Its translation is CASKAGTGGYGYTF.